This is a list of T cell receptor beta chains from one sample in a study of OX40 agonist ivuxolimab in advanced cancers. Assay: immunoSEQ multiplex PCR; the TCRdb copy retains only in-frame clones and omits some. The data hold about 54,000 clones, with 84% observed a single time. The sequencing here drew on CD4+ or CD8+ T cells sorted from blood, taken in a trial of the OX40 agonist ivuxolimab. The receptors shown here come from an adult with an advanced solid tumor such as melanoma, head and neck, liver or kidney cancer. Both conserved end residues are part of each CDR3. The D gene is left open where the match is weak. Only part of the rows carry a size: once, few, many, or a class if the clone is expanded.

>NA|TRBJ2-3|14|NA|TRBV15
TGTGCCACCAGCAGAGATTATGGGCAAGATACGCAGTATTTT
CATSRDYGQDTQYF
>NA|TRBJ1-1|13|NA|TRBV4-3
TGCGCCAGCAGCCGAAACCGGAACACTGAAGCTTTCTTT
CASSRNRNTEAFF
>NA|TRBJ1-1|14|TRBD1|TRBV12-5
TGTGCTAGTGGGGCGGACAGGGCGAACACTGAAGCTTTCTTT
CASGADRANTEAFF
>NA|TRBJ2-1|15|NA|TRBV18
TGTGCCAGCTCCCCGAGAGGGGGGTTTGACGATGAGCAGTTCTTC
CASSPRGGFDDEQFF
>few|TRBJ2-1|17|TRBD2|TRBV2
TGTGCCAGCAGTGAAGGAACCACAGCGGGGTCGAACAATGAGCAGTTCTTC
CASSEGTTAGSNNEQFF
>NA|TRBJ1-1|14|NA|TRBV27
TGTGCCAGCAGTTTCCTATTAGAAGGCACTGAAGCTTTCTTT
CASSFLLEGTEAFF
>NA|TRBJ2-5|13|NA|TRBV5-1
TGCGCCAGCAGCTTGTACGCCCAAGAGACCCAGTACTTC
CASSLYAQETQYF
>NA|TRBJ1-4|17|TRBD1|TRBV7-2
TGTGCCAGCAGCTTAACAACCGGGACAGGGGGGAATGAAAAACTGTTTTTT
CASSLTTGTGGNEKLFF
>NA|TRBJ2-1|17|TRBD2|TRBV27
TGTGCCAGCAGTTTACCCTTACTAGCGGGAGTGGGCAATGAGCAGTTCTTC
CASSLPLLAGVGNEQFF
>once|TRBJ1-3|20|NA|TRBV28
TGTGCCAGCAGAAGAGGACCTCCACAATACTCCGGGCTCTCTGGAAACACCATATATTTT
CASRRGPPQYSGLSGNTIYF
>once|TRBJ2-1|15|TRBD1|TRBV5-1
TGCGCCAGCAGCCTGGCCGGGACAGGGCACAATGAGCAGTTCTTC
CASSLAGTGHNEQFF
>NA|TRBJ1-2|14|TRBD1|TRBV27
TGTGCCAGCAGTTACGGACAGGGGAAGTATGGCTACACCTTC
CASSYGQGKYGYTF
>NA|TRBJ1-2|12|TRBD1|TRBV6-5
TGTGCCTCGGGGACAGGGAACTATGGCTACACCTTC
CASGTGNYGYTF
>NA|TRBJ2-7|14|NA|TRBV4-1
TGCGCCAGCAGCCAAGAAGCCTCAATCTACGAGCAGTACTTC
CASSQEASIYEQYF
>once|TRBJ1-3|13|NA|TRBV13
TGTGCCAGCAGACTGGGGGAAGGAAACACCATATATTTT
CASRLGEGNTIYF
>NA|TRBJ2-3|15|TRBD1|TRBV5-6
TGTGCCAGCAGCGTGGGACAGATTGACACAGATACGCAGTATTTT
CASSVGQIDTDTQYF
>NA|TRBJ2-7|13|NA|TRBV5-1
TGCGCCAGCAGGCCGGGCCCCCAGGGAGAGCAGTACTTC
CASRPGPQGEQYF
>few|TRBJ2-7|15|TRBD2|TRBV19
TGTGCCAGTAGTAAATTAGCGGGAGGGCACTACGAGCAGTACTTC
CASSKLAGGHYEQYF
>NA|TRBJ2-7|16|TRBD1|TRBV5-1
TGCGCCAGCAGCTTATGGGGGACAGGGTCCAAAAACGAGCAGTACTTC
CASSLWGTGSKNEQYF
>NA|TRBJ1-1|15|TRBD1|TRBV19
TGTGCCAGTAGTGGGACAGGGACGAGGAACACTGAAGCTTTCTTT
CASSGTGTRNTEAFF
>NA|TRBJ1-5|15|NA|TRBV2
TGTGCCAGCACTAAGGAATCTGGGGTTGGACAGCCCCAGCATTTT
CASTKESGVGQPQHF
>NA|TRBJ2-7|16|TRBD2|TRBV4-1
TGCGCCAGCAGCCAAGATGTGGCGGGAGGTCCCTACGAGCAGTACTTC
CASSQDVAGGPYEQYF